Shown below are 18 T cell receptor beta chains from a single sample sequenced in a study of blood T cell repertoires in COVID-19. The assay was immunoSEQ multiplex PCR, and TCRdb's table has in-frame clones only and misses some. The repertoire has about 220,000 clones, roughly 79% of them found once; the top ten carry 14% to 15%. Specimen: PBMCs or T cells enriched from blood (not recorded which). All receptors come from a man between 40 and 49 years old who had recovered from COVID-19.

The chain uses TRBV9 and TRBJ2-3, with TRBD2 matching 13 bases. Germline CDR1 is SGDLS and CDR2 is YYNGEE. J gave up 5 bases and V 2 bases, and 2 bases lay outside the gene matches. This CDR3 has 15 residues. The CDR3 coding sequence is TGTGCCAGCAGCGTGACTAGCGGGGGGCTAGATACGCAGTATTTT. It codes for CASSVTSGGLDTQYF. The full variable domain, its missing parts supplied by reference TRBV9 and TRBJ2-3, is DSGVTQTPKHLITATGQRVTLRCSPRSGDLSVYWYQQSLDQGLQFLIQYYNGEERAKGNILERFSAQQFPDLHSELNLSSLELGDSALYFCASSVTSGGLDTQYFGPGTRLTVL.

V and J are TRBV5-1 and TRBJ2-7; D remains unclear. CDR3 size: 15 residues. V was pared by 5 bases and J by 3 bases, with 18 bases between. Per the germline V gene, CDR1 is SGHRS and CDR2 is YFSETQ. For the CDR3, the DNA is TGCGCCAGCAGTCAGGATTTCGCGATGAGCTACGAGCAGTACTTC. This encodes CASSQDFAMSYEQYF.

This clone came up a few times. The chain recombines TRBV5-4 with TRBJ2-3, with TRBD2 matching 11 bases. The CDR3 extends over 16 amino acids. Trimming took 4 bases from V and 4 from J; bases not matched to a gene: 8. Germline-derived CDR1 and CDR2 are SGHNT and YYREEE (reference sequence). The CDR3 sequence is CASSPIAGGRSDTQYF. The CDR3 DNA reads TGTGCCAGCAGCCCGATAGCGGGGGGGAGATCAGATACGCAGTATTTT.

CDR3 loop: CASLTQGTFDTQYF. The CDR3 DNA reads TGTGCCAGCCTGACCCAGGGGACGTTCGATACGCAGTATTTT. V gene TRBV28 combines with J gene TRBJ2-3; weak D call: TRBD1 (6 bases). The V gene lost 8 bases and the J gene lost 6 bases, with 18 bases spanning the gap. This CDR3 has 14 residues. Germline-derived CDR1 and CDR2 are MDHEN and SYDVKM.

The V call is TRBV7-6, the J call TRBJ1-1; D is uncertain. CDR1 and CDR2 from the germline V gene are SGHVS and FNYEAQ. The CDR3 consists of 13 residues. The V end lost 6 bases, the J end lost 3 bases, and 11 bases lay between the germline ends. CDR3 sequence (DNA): TGTGCCAGCAGTTCATACCGGGACACTGAAGCTTTCTTT. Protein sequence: CASSSYRDTEAFF.

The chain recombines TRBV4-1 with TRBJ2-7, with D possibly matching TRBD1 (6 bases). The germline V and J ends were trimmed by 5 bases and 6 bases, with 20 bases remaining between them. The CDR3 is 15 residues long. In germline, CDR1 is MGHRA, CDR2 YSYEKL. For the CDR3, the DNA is TGCGCCAGCAGCAATTATGGGGGCTTTGTAAGCGAGCAGTACTTC. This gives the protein CASSNYGGFVSEQYF.

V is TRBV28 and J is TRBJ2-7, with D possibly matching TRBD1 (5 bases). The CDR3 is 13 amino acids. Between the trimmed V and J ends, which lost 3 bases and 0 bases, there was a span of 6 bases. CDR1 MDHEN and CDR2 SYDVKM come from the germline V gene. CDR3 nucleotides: TGTGCCAGCAGTTTGACAGTCTCCTACGAGCAGTACTTC. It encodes CASSLTVSYEQYF.

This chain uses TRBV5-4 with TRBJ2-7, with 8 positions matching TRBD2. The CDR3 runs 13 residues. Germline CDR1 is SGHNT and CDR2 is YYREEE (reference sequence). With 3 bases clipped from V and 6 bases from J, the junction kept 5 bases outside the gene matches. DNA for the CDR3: TGTGCCAGCAGCTACCGGACTAGCAGCGAGCAGTACTTC. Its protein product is CASSYRTSSEQYF.

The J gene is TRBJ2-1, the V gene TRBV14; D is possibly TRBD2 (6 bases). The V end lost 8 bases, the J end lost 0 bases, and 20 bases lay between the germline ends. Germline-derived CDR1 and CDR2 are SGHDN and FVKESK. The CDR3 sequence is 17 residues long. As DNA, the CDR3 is TGTGCCAGCTCCCCGGGGGTGGGAGAGAGCTCCTACAATGAGCAGTTCTTC. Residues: CASSPGVGESSYNEQFF. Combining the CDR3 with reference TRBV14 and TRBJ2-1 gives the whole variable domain EAGVTQFPSHSVIEKGQTVTLRCDPISGHDNLYWYRRVMGKEIKFLLHFVKESKQDESGMPNNRFLAERTGGTYSTLKVQPAELEDSGVYFCASSPGVGESSYNEQFFGPGTRLTVL.

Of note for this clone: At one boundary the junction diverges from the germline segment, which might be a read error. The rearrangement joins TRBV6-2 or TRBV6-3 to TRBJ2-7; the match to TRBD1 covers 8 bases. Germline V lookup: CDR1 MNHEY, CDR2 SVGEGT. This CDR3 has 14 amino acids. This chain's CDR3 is CASSPTGANNLRNF. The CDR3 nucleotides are TGTGCCAGCAGTCCGACAGGGGCTAACAACCTTCGGAACTTC.

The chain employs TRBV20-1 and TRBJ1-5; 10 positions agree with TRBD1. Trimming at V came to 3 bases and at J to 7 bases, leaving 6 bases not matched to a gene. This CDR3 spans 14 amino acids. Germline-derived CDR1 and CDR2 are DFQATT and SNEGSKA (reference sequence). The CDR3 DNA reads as TGCAGTGCTAGTCCGGGGACAGGGGACCAGCCCCAGCATTTT. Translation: CSASPGTGDQPQHF.

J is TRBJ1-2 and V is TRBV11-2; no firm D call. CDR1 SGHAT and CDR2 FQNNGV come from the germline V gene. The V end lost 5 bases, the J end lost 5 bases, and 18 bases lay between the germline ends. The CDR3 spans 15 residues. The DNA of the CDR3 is TGTGCCAGCAGCCTAACAGCGGGAATCCTTTATGGCTACACCTTC. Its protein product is CASSLTAGILYGYTF. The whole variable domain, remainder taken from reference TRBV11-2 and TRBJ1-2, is EAGVAQSPRYKIIEKRQSVAFWCNPISGHATLYWYQQILGQGPKLLIQFQNNGVVDDSQLPKDRFSAERLKGVDSTLKIQPAKLEDSAVYLCASSLTAGILYGYTFGSGTRLTVV.

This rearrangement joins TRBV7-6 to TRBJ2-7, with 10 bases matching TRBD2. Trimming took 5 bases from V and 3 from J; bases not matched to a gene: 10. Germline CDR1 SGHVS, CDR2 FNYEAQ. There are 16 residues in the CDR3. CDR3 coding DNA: TGTGCCAGCAGCCCCCGGGGGGCTAGCGGGGGCTACGAGCAGTACTTC. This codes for CASSPRGASGGYEQYF.

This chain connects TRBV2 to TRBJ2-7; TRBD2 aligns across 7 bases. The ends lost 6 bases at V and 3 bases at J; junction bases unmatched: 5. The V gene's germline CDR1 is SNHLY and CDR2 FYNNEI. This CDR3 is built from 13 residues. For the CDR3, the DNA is TGTGCCAGCAGCTCCTGGGAGGGCTACGAGCAGTACTTC. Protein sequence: CASSSWEGYEQYF.

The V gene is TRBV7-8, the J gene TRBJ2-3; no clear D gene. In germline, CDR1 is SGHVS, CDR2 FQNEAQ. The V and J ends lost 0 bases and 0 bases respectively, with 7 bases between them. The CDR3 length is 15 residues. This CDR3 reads CASSLALLSTDTQYF. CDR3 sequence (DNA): TGTGCCAGCAGCTTAGCCCTCTTGAGCACAGATACGCAGTATTTT.

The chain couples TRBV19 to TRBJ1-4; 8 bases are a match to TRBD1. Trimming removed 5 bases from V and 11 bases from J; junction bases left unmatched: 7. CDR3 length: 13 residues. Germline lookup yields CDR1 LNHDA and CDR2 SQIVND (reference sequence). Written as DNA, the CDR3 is TGTGCCAGTAGTCCCCAACGGACAGGGAAACTGTTTTTT. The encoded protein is CASSPQRTGKLFF.

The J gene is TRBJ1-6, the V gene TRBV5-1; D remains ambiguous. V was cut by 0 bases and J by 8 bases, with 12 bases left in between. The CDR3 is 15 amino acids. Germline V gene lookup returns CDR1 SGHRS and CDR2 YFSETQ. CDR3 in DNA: TGCGCCAGCAGCTTGGGTACTAGTGCGGATTCACCCCTCCACTTT. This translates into CASSLGTSADSPLHF.

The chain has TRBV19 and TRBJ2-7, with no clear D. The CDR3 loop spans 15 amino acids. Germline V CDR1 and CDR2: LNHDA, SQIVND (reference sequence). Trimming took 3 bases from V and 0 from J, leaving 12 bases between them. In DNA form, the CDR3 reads TGTGCCAGTAGTATTTTAGTCATGAGCTCCTACGAGCAGTACTTC. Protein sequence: CASSILVMSSYEQYF.